This TCR beta chain appears in the sequencing data of a study of post-analysis software for immune sequencing data. Of note for this clonotype: The antigen is not known.

V lost 4 bases to trimming and J lost 5 bases; unmatched junction nucleotides: 10. This CDR3 has 16 amino acids. From germline, CDR1 is SGHNT and CDR2 YENEEA. Study findings and constraints: Samples from one preparation batch, clustered by F measure, grouped strongly together. A handful of TRBV segments were significantly more frequent in patients than in controls. TRBV5-6, TRBV5-1 and TRBV20-1 were among these segments.

Built from TCR beta cDNA, the libraries had unique molecular identifiers in them. Roughly 510,000 cDNA molecules were recovered from an input of 1 to 10 million T cells. TCRdb recomputed calls from the PCR reads with MiXCR, one row per CDR3 protein. The sample has approximately 660,000 distinct CDR3 sequences, 59% seen once. The sequence came from a girl aged 2 to 10 with multiple sclerosis. The sequencing input was blood. This chain joins TRBV11-3 and TRBJ2-5, with TRBD2 matching over 10 bases. The CDR3 DNA is TGTGCCAGCAGCTCACCCCTCAGCGGGGGGGCGGAGACCCAGTACTTC. This sequence encodes CASSSPLSGGAETQYF.